This T cell receptor beta chain was sequenced in a study of T cell repertoires in cytomegalovirus infection. TCRdb itself ran the reads through MiXCR, one entry per CDR3 protein. The sample lists roughly 990,000 distinct CDR3 sequences, around 30% occurring once. A remark on this clonotype: Its antigen is not identified.

This sequence originates from a human donor in good health (CMV status not recorded). Some clones in this sample may be carry-over from other donors' samples. Specimen: cultured CD8+ T cells from PBMCs, collected from culture after CMV antigen stimulation.

The CDR3 DNA sequence: TGCGCCAGCAGCCAAGATGTCAGGGGCACCGGGGAGCTGTTTTTT. Residues: CASSQDVRGTGELFF. The chain employs TRBV4-1 and TRBJ2-2, with D possibly being TRBD1 (6 bases). From germline, CDR1 is MGHRA and CDR2 YSYEKL. V gave up 0 bases and J gave up 4 bases, with 9 bases separating them. The CDR3 runs 15 residues.